This record looks at one T cell receptor (beta chain) sequence and its context. The antigen is not known. The data stem from a study of T cells after yellow fever vaccination. Study conclusions and caveats: Overlap between CD4 and CD8 compartments was detected for a small share of clonotypes.

5'RACE template switching added a universal primer site and UMIs to TCR cDNA. TCRdb reprocessed the 5' RACE reads with MiXCR, giving one entry per CDR3 protein. The sample yields approximately 300,000 distinct CDR3 sequences, around 7.3% seen once. The CDR3 sequence is 12 residues long. Germline values: CDR1 MNHEY, CDR2 SVGAGI. Trimming cost V 10 bases and J 1 base, with 10 bases left between them. Sequenced material: PBMCs, taken around 45 days after the first yellow fever vaccination. This sequence was found in a man aged 18 to 29 who received the YFV17D yellow fever vaccine. This chain uses TRBV6-5 with TRBJ1-1; D gene uncertain. This CDR3 reads CATTTGNTEAFF. CDR3 sequence (DNA): TGTGCCACCACTACGGGGAACACTGAAGCTTTCTTT.